This T cell receptor (beta chain) comes out of a study of T cell responses to AZD1222 COVID-19 vaccine. Germline V gene data show CDR1 as SQVTM and CDR2 as ANQGSEA. Deletions cut 1 base from V and 1 base from J, with 10 bases between. The CDR3 is 14 amino acids. Here immunoSEQ multiplex PCR was the method, and the copy in TCRdb shows in-frame clones only, minus some. The table has 100,000 to 120,000 clones, 81% seen once. The chain has TRBV29-1 and TRBJ1-1; no clear D. The sample here was peripheral blood, taken on day 0 of AZD1222 vaccination. The sequence derives from an adult in good health. CDR3 nucleotides: TGCAGCGTTGAAGTATCAACACAGAACACTGAAGCTTTCTTT. Its translation is CSVEVSTQNTEAFF. Full variable domain (remainder filled in from reference TRBV29-1 and TRBJ1-1): SAVISQKPSRDICQRGTSLTIQCQVDSQVTMMFWYRQQPGQSLTLIATANQGSEATYESGFVIDKFPISRPNLTFSTLTVSNMSPEDSSIYLCSVEVSTQNTEAFFGQGTRLTVV.